Listed below are T cell receptor beta chains from one sample, sequenced in a study of shared clonotypes between healthy human individuals. Using immunoSEQ multiplex PCR, the repertoire was profiled, and TCRdb retains in-frame clones only, with some absent. The sample yields some 500,000 clones, around 95% seen once. The specimen sequenced was naive CD4+ T cells sorted from blood. Receptor source: a woman aged 25 to 39 in good health. Each CDR3 is given with its conserved first and last residue. A D gene is named only where the DNA matches it firmly. The size field is filled for only some rows; it gives once, few, many or a size class.

D gene: NA
V gene: TRBV18
J gene: TRBJ1-5
clone size: few
CDR3 DNA: TGTGCCAGCTCACCATCTGGCGATAATCAGCCCCAGCATTTT
CDR3 protein: CASSPSGDNQPQHF

D gene: NA
V gene: TRBV13
J gene: TRBJ1-2
clone size: NA
CDR3 DNA: TGTGCCAGCAGCTTCAGGGTTAACTATGGCTACACCTTC
CDR3 protein: CASSFRVNYGYTF

D gene: NA
V gene: TRBV18
J gene: TRBJ2-7
clone size: NA
CDR3 DNA: TGTGCCAGCTCACATGTCGAATCCTCCTACGAGCAGTACTTC
CDR3 protein: CASSHVESSYEQYF

D gene: TRBD1
V gene: TRBV6-1
J gene: TRBJ1-1
clone size: once
CDR3 DNA: TGTGCCAGCAGTAGCACAGGGGTCACTGAAGCTTTCTTT
CDR3 protein: CASSSTGVTEAFF

D gene: NA
V gene: TRBV28
J gene: TRBJ1-1
clone size: NA
CDR3 DNA: TGTGCCAGCAGTTTAGACAGCTTGAACACTGAAGCTTTCTTT
CDR3 protein: CASSLDSLNTEAFF

D gene: TRBD1
V gene: TRBV18
J gene: TRBJ2-7
clone size: NA
CDR3 DNA: TGTGCCAGCTCACGGGACAGGGGGTTTGACGAGCAGTACTTC
CDR3 protein: CASSRDRGFDEQYF

D gene: NA
V gene: TRBV7-8
J gene: TRBJ2-1
clone size: NA
CDR3 DNA: TGTGCCAGCAGCAGGGGGGATAGTCGGGATGAGCAGTTCTTC
CDR3 protein: CASSRGDSRDEQFF

D gene: TRBD1
V gene: TRBV6-5
J gene: TRBJ2-7
clone size: NA
CDR3 DNA: TGTGCCAGCAGTCCCGACAGGGACCGCTACGAGCAGTACTTC
CDR3 protein: CASSPDRDRYEQYF

D gene: TRBD1
V gene: TRBV28
J gene: TRBJ1-1
clone size: NA
CDR3 DNA: TGTGCCAGCCGCGATACTGGCGGACAGGGGAGGACTGAAGCTTTCTTT
CDR3 protein: CASRDTGGQGRTEAFF

D gene: NA
V gene: TRBV29-1
J gene: TRBJ2-1
clone size: NA
CDR3 DNA: TGCAGCGTTGCGTACAATGAGCAGTTCTTC
CDR3 protein: CSVAYNEQFF

D gene: NA
V gene: TRBV7-9
J gene: TRBJ2-5
clone size: NA
CDR3 DNA: TGTGCCAGCAGCTTGGGCAGTCAGGAGACCCAGTACTTC
CDR3 protein: CASSLGSQETQYF

D gene: NA
V gene: TRBV30
J gene: TRBJ1-1
clone size: NA
CDR3 DNA: TGTGCCTGGATACGAGGGGGGAACACTGAAGCTTTCTTT
CDR3 protein: CAWIRGGNTEAFF

D gene: NA
V gene: TRBV21-1
J gene: TRBJ2-7
clone size: NA
CDR3 DNA: TGTGCCAGCCGGGACAGGGGGTTGACCCACAAGGTCCAAAAAAGCTACGAGCAGTACTTC
CDR3 protein: CASRDRGLTHKVQKSYEQYF

D gene: TRBD1
V gene: TRBV9
J gene: TRBJ2-7
clone size: NA
CDR3 DNA: TGTGCCAGCAGCAGCCGCAGACAGGGATACTACGAGCAGTACTTC
CDR3 protein: CASSSRRQGYYEQYF

D gene: NA
V gene: TRBV28
J gene: TRBJ2-4
clone size: NA
CDR3 DNA: TGTGCCAGCAGCGAAATAGCCAAAAACATTCAGTACTTC
CDR3 protein: CASSEIAKNIQYF